A single sample is the source of the 24 T cell receptor beta chains below, sequenced in a study of OX40 agonist ivuxolimab in advanced cancers. The data were produced by immunoSEQ multiplex PCR, yet TCRdb's version contains in-frame clones alone and is incomplete. The data show tens of thousands of clones, around 80% seen once. The sequences come from CD4+ or CD8+ T cells sorted from blood, collected in a trial of the OX40 agonist ivuxolimab. These receptors all stem from an adult with an advanced solid tumor such as melanoma, head and neck, liver or kidney cancer.

The V call is TRBV6-4, the J call TRBJ1-6, with D uncertain. Germline CDR1 reads MRHNA; CDR2 reads SNTAGT. The CDR3 is 13 amino acids. Trimming removed 4 bases at V and 8 bases at J, with 9 bases between. The CDR3 loop is CASSAKLDSPLHF. In DNA form, the CDR3 reads TGTGCCAGCAGTGCCAAACTCGATTCACCCCTCCACTTT.

This chain joins TRBV5-5 and TRBJ2-3; TRBD1 is a possible D gene (5 bases). The germline V gene has CDR1 SGHKS and CDR2 YYEKEE (reference sequence). This CDR3 spans 14 amino acids. Deletions cut 0 bases from V and 4 bases from J, with 9 bases between. CDR3 sequence: CASSLDGAPDTQYF. CDR3 nucleotide sequence: TGTGCCAGCAGCTTGGATGGGGCCCCAGATACGCAGTATTTT.

V and J are TRBV7-9 and TRBJ2-5; D may be TRBD2 (7 bases). V lost 3 bases, J lost 5 bases, and 10 bases lay in between. Germline V gives CDR1 SEHNR, CDR2 FQNEAQ (reference sequence). The CDR3 has 13 residues. Here the CDR3 DNA reads TGTGCCAGCAGCTTGGGGGGGCACGAGACCCAGTACTTC. This codes for CASSLGGHETQYF.

This clone showed up just a few times. The rearrangement joins TRBV4-1 to TRBJ2-7; no reliable D call. Germline-derived CDR1 and CDR2 are MGHRA and YSYEKL. Trimming shortened V by 1 base and J by 1 base, and 8 bases separated the two germline ends. This CDR3 contains 14 residues. CDR3 nucleotides: TGCGCCAGCAGCCAAGTGGGCAGATCCTACGAGCAGTACTTC. As protein: CASSQVGRSYEQYF.

The chain uses TRBV5-8 and TRBJ1-1; 9 nucleotides agree with TRBD1. The ends lost 4 bases at V and 7 bases at J; junction bases unmatched: 11. The germline gives CDR1 SGHTS, CDR2 YDEGEE. This CDR3 region has 15 residues. The CDR3 DNA follows: TGTGCCAGCAGCCGAATGACCGGGACAGGGCATGAAGCTTTCTTT. This codes for CASSRMTGTGHEAFF.

DNA for the CDR3: TGCAGCGTCCGGACAGGGGGGCGCGAGACCCAGTACTTC. Its protein product is CSVRTGGRETQYF. J is TRBJ2-5 and V is TRBV29-1, with 10 bases identical to TRBD1. The CDR3 covers 13 residues. With V trimmed by 6 bases and J by 5 bases, 6 bases remained unmatched. Germline V gene lookup returns CDR1 SQVTM and CDR2 ANQGSEA. The variable domain in full, with the rest retrieved from reference TRBV29-1 and TRBJ2-5, is SAVISQKPSRDICQRGTSLTIQCQVDSQVTMMFWYRQQPGQSLTLIATANQGSEATYESGFVIDKFPISRPNLTFSTLTVSNMSPEDSSIYLCSVRTGGRETQYFGPGTRLLVL.

This clone has at least ten counts. This sequence joins TRBV4-1 and TRBJ2-5; 7 nucleotides match TRBD2. Germline-derived CDR1 and CDR2 are MGHRA and YSYEKL. With 4 bases clipped from V and 2 bases from J, the junction kept 7 bases outside the gene matches. The CDR3 is 15 amino acids. The CDR3 here is CASSLGGSGQETQYF. In DNA form, the CDR3 reads TGCGCCAGCAGCCTCGGGGGGAGCGGACAAGAGACCCAGTACTTC.

This chain connects TRBV7-2 to TRBJ2-1; 10 bases align to TRBD2. V dropped 10 bases and J dropped 8; count of bases not matched to a gene: 8. The CDR3 runs 13 residues. Germline V gene data show CDR1 as SGHTA and CDR2 as FQGNSA. The CDR3 spells CATRLAGGDEQFF. The CDR3 DNA follows: TGTGCCACCAGACTAGCGGGTGGGGATGAGCAGTTCTTC.

The J gene is TRBJ1-1, the V gene TRBV5-1; possibly TRBD1 for D (6 bases). The V end was cut by 4 bases, the J end by 0 bases, with 10 bases between. The CDR3 has 14 amino acids. Germline lookup yields CDR1 SGHRS and CDR2 YFSETQ. Written as DNA, the CDR3 is TGCGCCAGCAGCCGGGACACCTTGAACACTGAAGCTTTCTTT. This translates into CASSRDTLNTEAFF.

V is TRBV7-2 and J is TRBJ1-2, with D possibly TRBD1 on 5 matching bases. This CDR3 is built from 16 residues. Germline V gene lookup returns CDR1 SGHTA and CDR2 FQGNSA. V gave up 4 bases and J gave up 1 base, with 16 bases separating them. The CDR3 is CASSSQIRQINYGYTF. Written as DNA, the CDR3 is TGTGCCAGCAGCTCGCAGATAAGACAGATTAACTATGGCTACACCTTC.

This chain connects TRBV4-1 to TRBJ1-4; 7 bases map to TRBD1. Germline values: CDR1 MGHRA, CDR2 YSYEKL. Unmatched junction bases numbered 13, after V lost 3 bases and J lost 6 bases. The CDR3 is 17 amino acids. CDR3 bases: TGCGCCAGCAGCCAGCCCGCTAGGGGACAGAGAGATGAAAAACTGTTTTTT. It yields the protein CASSQPARGQRDEKLFF.

The chain employs TRBV5-6 and TRBJ2-7; 14 positions agree with TRBD2. Germline CDR1 SGHDT, CDR2 YYEEEE. The V segment lost 1 base and the J segment 1 base; nucleotides outside the gene matches: 4. The CDR3 contains 17 residues. The CDR3 nucleotides are TGTGCCAGCAGCTTGAGGACTAGCGGGAGGAGGTCCTACGAGCAGTACTTC. Translated, it gives CASSLRTSGRRSYEQYF.

The rearrangement uses TRBV4-1 and TRBJ2-1; D might be TRBD2 (5 bases). CDR3 length: 16 residues. Germline V gives CDR1 MGHRA, CDR2 YSYEKL. Trimming took off 0 bases at V and 6 bases at J, with 15 bases between the two ends. The CDR3 DNA sequence: TGCGCCAGCAGCCAAGATACAAGGGAGACCCGCAATGAGCAGTTCTTC. It is translated as CASSQDTRETRNEQFF.

With respect to this clone: A far larger clone lies a single base away; this is likely a read error. The gene calls are TRBV5-1 and TRBJ2-2, with D perhaps matching TRBD2 (5 bases). Germline CDR1 SGHRS, CDR2 YFSETQ. The CDR3 has 16 amino acids. V dropped 0 bases and J dropped 1 base, with 10 bases sitting between them. The CDR3 sequence: CASSLAGIQNTGELFF. Written as DNA, the CDR3 is TGCGCCAGCAGCTTGGCCGGGATTCAGAACACCGGGGAGCTGTTTTTT.

This clone was seen more than once but under ten times. CDR3: CASSHPGAVTTYEQYF. CDR3 coding DNA: TGCGCCAGCAGCCACCCCGGGGCGGTGACCACCTACGAGCAGTACTTC. J is TRBJ2-7 and V is TRBV4-1; perhaps D is TRBD1 or TRBD2 (5 bases each). This CDR3 comprises 16 residues. V shed 3 bases and J shed 2 bases, with 17 bases lying between them. Germline lookup yields CDR1 MGHRA and CDR2 YSYEKL.

The rearrangement uses TRBV9 and TRBJ2-1; TRBD2 matches at 8 bases. After removal of 3 bases from V and 7 bases from J, the junction contained 12 bases not matched to a gene. This CDR3 comprises 16 residues. Germline V gene data show CDR1 as SGDLS and CDR2 as YYNGEE. The CDR3 DNA reads TGTGCCAGCAGCGCCACGGGGGGGTTCCCCTCAAATGAGCAGTTCTTC. It translates to CASSATGGFPSNEQFF.

The CDR3 sequence: CASSQDGRGARAEAFF. The DNA of the CDR3 is TGCGCCAGCAGCCAAGATGGTAGGGGGGCGCGGGCTGAAGCTTTCTTT. This chain joins TRBV4-1 and TRBJ1-1; TRBD1 might be the D (6 bases). V gave up 0 bases and J gave up 6 bases, with 17 bases separating them. The length of the CDR3 is 16 residues. CDR1 and CDR2 (germline): MGHRA, YSYEKL.

V is TRBV15 and J is TRBJ1-5; TRBD1 might be the D (5 bases). V was cut by 5 bases and J by 6 bases, with 17 bases left in between. CDR1 and CDR2 from the germline V gene are LNHNV and YYDKDF (reference sequence). There are 15 residues in the CDR3. CDR3 sequence reads: CATSADRGRGQPQHF. DNA for the CDR3: TGTGCCACCAGCGCCGACAGAGGACGCGGTCAGCCCCAGCATTTT.

This chain joins TRBV7-9 and TRBJ1-2; D is undetermined. The germline V gene encodes CDR1 SEHNR and CDR2 FQNEAQ (reference sequence). There are 15 residues in the CDR3. V shed 2 bases and J shed 3 bases, with 13 bases lying between them. This CDR3 is CASSLYANIHYGYTF. The CDR3 nucleotides are TGTGCCAGCAGCTTATATGCGAATATCCACTATGGCTACACCTTC. Complete variable domain (other parts from reference TRBV7-9 and TRBJ1-2): DTGVSQNPRHKITKRGQNVTFRCDPISEHNRLYWYRQTLGQGPEFLTYFQNEAQLEKSRLLSDRFSAERPKGSFSTLEIQRTEQGDSAMYLCASSLYANIHYGYTFGSGTRLTVV.

V usage is TRBV29-1 and J usage is TRBJ2-5, with unresolved D. Germline V gene data show CDR1 as SQVTM and CDR2 as ANQGSEA. This CDR3 has 10 amino acids. V was pared by 5 bases and J by 5 bases, with 6 bases between. The CDR3 reads CSVYGETQYF. CDR3 bases: TGCAGCGTTTATGGGGAGACCCAGTACTTC.

The table lists this clone with a few counts. The chain combines TRBV7-3 with TRBJ1-2; D not certain. The CDR3 is 13 residues long. V dropped 4 bases and J dropped 5 bases, with 11 bases sitting between them. CDR1 is SGHTA, CDR2 FQGTGA, per germline. CDR3 nucleotides: TGTGCCAGCAGCTCACACCCATCGTATGGCTACACCTTC. Amino acids: CASSSHPSYGYTF.

The chain joins TRBV11-2 to TRBJ2-7; TRBD1 matches at 7 bases. In germline, CDR1 is SGHAT, CDR2 FQNNGV. V lost 2 bases, J lost 6 bases, and 4 bases stayed unmatched. There are 13 residues in the CDR3. CDR3 region: CASSLLRTGEQYF. The DNA of the CDR3 is TGTGCCAGCAGCTTATTGCGGACAGGCGAGCAGTACTTC.

The genes are TRBV4-3 and TRBJ1-5; D not resolved. The CDR3 is made up of 16 amino acids. V lost 3 bases to trimming and J lost 2 bases, with 14 bases between them. Germline V gene data show CDR1 as LGHNA and CDR2 as YSLEER. The CDR3 here is CASSQAAGYGNQPQHF. The CDR3 coding sequence is TGCGCCAGCAGCCAGGCCGCGGGTTACGGCAATCAGCCCCAGCATTTT.

The rearrangement uses TRBV19 and TRBJ2-1; 15 bases are shared with TRBD2. The CDR3 totals 16 residues. The V gene end was trimmed by 6 bases and the J gene end by 5 bases; junction bases not matched to a gene: 5. CDR1 and CDR2 from the germline V gene are LNHDA and SQIVND (reference sequence). In DNA, the CDR3 is TGTGCCAGTAGGCGGGGACTAGCGGGAGGTGACAATGAGCAGTTCTTC. It translates to CASRRGLAGGDNEQFF.